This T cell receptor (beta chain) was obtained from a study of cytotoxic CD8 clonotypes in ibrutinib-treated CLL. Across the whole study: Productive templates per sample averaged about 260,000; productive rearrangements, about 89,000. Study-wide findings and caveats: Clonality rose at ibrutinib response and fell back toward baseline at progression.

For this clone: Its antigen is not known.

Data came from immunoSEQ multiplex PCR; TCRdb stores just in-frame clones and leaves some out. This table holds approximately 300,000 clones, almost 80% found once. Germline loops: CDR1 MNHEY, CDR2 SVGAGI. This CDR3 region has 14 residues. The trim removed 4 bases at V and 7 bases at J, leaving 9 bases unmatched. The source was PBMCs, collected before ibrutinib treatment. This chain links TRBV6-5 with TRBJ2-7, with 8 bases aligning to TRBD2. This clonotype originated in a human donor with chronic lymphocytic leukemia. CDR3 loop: CASSSSGTRGEQYF. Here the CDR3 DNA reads TGTGCCAGCAGTTCCTCCGGGACTAGAGGGGAGCAGTACTTC.